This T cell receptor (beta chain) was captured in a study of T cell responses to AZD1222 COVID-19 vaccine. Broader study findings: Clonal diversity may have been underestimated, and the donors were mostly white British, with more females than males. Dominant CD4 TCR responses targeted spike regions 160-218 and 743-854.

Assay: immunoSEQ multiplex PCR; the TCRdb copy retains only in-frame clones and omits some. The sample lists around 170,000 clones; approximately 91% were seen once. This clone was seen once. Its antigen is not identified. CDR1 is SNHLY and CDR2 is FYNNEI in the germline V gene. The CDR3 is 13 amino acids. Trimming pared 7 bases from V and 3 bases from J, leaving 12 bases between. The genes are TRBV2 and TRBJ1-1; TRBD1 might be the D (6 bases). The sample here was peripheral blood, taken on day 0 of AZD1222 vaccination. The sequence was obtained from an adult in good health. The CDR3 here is CASITGRHTEAFF. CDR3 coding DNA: TGTGCCAGCATCACAGGGAGACACACTGAAGCTTTCTTT.